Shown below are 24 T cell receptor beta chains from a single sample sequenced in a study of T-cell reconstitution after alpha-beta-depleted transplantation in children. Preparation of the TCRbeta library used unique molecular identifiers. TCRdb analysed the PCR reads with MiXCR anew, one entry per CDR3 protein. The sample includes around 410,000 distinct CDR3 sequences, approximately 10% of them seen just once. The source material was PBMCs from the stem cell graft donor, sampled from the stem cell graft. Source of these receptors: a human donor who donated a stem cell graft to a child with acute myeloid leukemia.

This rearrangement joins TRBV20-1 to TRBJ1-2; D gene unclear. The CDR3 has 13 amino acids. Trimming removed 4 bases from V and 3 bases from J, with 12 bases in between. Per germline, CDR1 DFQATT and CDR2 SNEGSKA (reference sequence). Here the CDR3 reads CSAIHDRDYGYTF. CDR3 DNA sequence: TGCAGTGCTATTCACGACCGGGACTATGGCTACACCTTC.

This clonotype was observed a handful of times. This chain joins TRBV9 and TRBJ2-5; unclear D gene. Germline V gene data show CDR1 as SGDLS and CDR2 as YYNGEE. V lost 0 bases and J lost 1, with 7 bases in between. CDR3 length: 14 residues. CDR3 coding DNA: TGTGCCAGCAGCGTAGAGCCAGTCCAAGAGACCCAGTACTTC. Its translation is CASSVEPVQETQYF.

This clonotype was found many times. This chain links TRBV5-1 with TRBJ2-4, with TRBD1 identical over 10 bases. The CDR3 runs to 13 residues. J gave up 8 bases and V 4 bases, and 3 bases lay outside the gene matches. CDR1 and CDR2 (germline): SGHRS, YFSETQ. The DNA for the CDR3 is TGCGCCAGCAGCCCAGGACAGGGGGACATTCAGTACTTC. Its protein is CASSPGQGDIQYF.

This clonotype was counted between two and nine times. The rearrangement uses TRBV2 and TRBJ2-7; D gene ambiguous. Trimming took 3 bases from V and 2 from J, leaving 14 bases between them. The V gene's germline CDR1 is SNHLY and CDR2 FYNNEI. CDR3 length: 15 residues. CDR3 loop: CASSDARSPTYEQYF. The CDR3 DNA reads TGTGCCAGCAGTGACGCCCGCTCCCCTACCTACGAGCAGTACTTC.

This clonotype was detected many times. CDR3 nucleotide sequence: TGCAGCGTGGCAGGACAGGACCCAGGAAACACCATATATTTT. It codes for CSVAGQDPGNTIYF. J is TRBJ1-3 and V is TRBV29-1; the match to TRBD1 covers 7 bases. This CDR3 has 14 residues. The trim removed 6 bases at V and 4 bases at J, leaving 9 bases unmatched. CDR1 and CDR2 from the germline V gene are SQVTM and ANQGSEA.

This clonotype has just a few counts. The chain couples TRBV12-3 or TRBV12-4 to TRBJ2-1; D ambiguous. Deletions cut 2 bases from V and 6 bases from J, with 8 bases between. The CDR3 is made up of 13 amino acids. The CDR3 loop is CASSLFVSNEQFF. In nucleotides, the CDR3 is TGTGCCAGCAGTTTATTTGTAAGCAATGAGCAGTTCTTC.

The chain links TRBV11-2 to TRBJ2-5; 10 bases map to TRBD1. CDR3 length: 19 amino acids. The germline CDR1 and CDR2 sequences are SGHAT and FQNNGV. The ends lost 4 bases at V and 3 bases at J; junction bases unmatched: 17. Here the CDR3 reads CASSSPDRNRDRGKETQYF. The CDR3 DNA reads TGTGCCAGCAGCTCGCCAGACAGAAACCGGGACAGGGGAAAAGAGACCCAGTACTTC.

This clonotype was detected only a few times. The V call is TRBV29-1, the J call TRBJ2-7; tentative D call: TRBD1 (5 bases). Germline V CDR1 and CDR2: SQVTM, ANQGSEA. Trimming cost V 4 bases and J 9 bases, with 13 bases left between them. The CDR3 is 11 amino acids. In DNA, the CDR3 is TGCAGCGTTGCGCAGGGCAATTGGCAGTACGTC. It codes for CSVAQGNWQYV.

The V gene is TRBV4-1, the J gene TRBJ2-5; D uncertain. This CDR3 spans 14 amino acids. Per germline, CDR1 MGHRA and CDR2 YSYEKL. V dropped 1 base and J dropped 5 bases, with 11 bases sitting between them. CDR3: CASSQAPRFETQYF. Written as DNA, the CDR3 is TGCGCCAGCAGCCAAGCCCCAAGGTTCGAGACCCAGTACTTC.

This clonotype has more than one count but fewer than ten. The CDR3 nucleotides are TGCAGCGTTGTTTGGACAGGGTCCAAACTGTTTTTT. It translates to CSVVWTGSKLFF. The chain combines TRBV29-1 with TRBJ1-4; 8 positions agree with TRBD1. Germline trimming cut 4 bases from V and 11 bases from J; bases unmatched to any gene: 6. The CDR3 consists of 12 residues. Per germline, CDR1 SQVTM and CDR2 ANQGSEA.

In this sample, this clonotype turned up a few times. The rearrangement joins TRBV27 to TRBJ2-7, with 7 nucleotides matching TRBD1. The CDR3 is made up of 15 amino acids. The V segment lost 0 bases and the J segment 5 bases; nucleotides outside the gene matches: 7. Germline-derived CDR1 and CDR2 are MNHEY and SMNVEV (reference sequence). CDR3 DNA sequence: TGTGCCAGCAGTTTATCGTGGGCAGGGGGTGACGAGCAGTACTTC. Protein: CASSLSWAGGDEQYF.

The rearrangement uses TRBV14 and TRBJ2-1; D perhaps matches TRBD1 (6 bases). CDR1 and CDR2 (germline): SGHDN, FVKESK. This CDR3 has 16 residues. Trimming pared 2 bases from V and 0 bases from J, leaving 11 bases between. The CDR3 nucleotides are TGTGCCAGCAGCCAAAAGACAGGAATCTCCTACAATGAGCAGTTCTTC. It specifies CASSQKTGISYNEQFF. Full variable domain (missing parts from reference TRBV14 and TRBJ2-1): EAGVTQFPSHSVIEKGQTVTLRCDPISGHDNLYWYRRVMGKEIKFLLHFVKESKQDESGMPNNRFLAERTGGTYSTLKVQPAELEDSGVYFCASSQKTGISYNEQFFGPGTRLTVL.

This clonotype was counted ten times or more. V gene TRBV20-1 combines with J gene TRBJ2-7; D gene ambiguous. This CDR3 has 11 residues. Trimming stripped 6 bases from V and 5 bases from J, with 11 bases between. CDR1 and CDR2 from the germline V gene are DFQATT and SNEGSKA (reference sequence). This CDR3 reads CSAVGLHEQYV. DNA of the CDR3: TGCAGTGCAGTAGGGCTCCACGAGCAGTACGTC.

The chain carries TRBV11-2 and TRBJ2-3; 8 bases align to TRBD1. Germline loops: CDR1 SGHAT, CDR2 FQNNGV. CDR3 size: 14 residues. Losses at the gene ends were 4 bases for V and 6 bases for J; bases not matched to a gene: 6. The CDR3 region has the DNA TGTGCCAGCAGCTCCACGGACAGGGCCGATACGCAGTATTTT. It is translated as CASSSTDRADTQYF. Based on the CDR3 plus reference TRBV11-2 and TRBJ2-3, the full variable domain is EAGVAQSPRYKIIEKRQSVAFWCNPISGHATLYWYQQILGQGPKLLIQFQNNGVVDDSQLPKDRFSAERLKGVDSTLKIQPAKLEDSAVYLCASSSTDRADTQYFGPGTRLTVL.

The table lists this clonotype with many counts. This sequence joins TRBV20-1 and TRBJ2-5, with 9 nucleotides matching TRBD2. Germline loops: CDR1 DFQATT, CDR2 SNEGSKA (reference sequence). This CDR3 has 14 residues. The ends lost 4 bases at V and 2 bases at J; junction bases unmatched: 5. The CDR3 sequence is CSATRREGQETQYF. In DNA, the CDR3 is TGCAGTGCTACGAGGCGGGAGGGGCAAGAGACCCAGTACTTC.

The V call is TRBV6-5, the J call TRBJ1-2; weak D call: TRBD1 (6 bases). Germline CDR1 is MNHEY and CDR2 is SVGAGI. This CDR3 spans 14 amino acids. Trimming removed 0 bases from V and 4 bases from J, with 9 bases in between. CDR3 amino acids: CASSYSGAAYGYTF. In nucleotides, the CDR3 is TGTGCCAGCAGTTACTCGGGGGCAGCCTATGGCTACACCTTC.

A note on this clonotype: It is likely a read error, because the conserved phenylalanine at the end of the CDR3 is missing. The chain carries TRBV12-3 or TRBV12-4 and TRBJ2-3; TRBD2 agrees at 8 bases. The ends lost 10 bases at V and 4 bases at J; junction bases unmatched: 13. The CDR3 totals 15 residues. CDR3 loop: CATRYEAGGADTQYL. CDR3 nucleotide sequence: TGTGCCACCCGATATGAGGCGGGAGGAGCAGATACGCAGTATTTA.

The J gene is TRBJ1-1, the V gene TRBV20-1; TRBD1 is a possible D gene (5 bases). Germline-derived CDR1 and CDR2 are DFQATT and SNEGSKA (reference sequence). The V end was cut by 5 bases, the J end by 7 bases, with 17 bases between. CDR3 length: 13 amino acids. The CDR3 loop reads CSAWGLEGLEAFF. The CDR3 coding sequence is TGCAGTGCTTGGGGCCTTGAAGGTCTTGAAGCTTTCTTT.

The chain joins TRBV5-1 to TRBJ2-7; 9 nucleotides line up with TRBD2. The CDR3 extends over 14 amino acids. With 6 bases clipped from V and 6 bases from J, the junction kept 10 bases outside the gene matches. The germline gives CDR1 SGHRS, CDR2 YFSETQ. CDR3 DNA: TGCGCCAGCACATCCGGGCGGGAGGGCCGCGAGCAGTACTTC. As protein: CASTSGREGREQYF.

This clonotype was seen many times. The CDR3 loop reads CASSLLLAGETSTDTQYF. In nucleotides, the CDR3 is TGCGCCAGCAGCTTGCTTCTAGCGGGGGAAACTAGCACAGATACGCAGTATTTT. The genes are TRBV5-1 and TRBJ2-3, with 10 bases lining up with TRBD2. The CDR3 is 18 residues long. With 1 base clipped from V and 0 bases from J, the junction kept 8 bases outside the gene matches. CDR1 and CDR2 (germline): SGHRS, YFSETQ.

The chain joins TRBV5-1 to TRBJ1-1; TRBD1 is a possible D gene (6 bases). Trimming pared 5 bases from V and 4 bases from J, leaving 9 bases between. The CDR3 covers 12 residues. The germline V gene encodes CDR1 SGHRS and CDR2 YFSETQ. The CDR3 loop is CASRDSATEAFF. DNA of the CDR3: TGCGCCAGCAGGGACAGTGCCACTGAAGCTTTCTTT.

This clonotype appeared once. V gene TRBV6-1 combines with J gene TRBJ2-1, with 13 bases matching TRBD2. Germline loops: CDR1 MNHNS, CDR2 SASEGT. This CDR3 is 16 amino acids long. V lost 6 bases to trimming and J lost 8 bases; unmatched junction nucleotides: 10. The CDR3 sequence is CASRTGTSGAADEQFF. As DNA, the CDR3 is TGTGCCAGCAGAACCGGGACTAGCGGGGCGGCCGATGAGCAGTTCTTC.

In DNA form, the CDR3 reads TGCAGTGCTAGAGAGTCGCTCGGAGGCAATCAGCCCCAGCATTTT. It encodes CSARESLGGNQPQHF. This rearrangement joins TRBV20-1 to TRBJ1-5; no clear D. The CDR3 totals 15 residues. Germline V lookup: CDR1 DFQATT, CDR2 SNEGSKA (reference sequence). V lost 0 bases to trimming and J lost 2 bases, with 11 bases between them.

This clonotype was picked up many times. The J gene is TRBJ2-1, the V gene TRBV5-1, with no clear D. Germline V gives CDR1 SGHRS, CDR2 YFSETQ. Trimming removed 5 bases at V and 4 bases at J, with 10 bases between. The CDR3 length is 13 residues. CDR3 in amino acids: CASRTTHYNEQFF. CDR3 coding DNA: TGCGCCAGCAGGACGACTCATTACAATGAGCAGTTCTTC.